This T cell receptor beta chain was sequenced for a study of glioma-infiltrating T cells after dendritic cell vaccination. This clone is a singleton in its sample. The antigen is unknown. The CDR3 length is 15 residues. Germline V lookup: CDR1 ENHRY, CDR2 SYGVKD. Trimming took off 1 base at V and 7 bases at J, with 14 bases between the two ends. Overall study findings and caveats: Estimated pretreatment TIL content predicted outcome after dendritic cell vaccination. Few patients contributed both blood and tumor specimens. Higher TCR clonality did not directly relate to longer survival.

TCRB CDR3 was amplified from 2 ug genomic DNA or less. Method: immunoSEQ multiplex PCR; TCRdb's copy keeps in-frame clones and lacks some. The data contain about 64,000 clones, roughly nine tenths of them singletons. Time point reported: after dendritic cell vaccination, including at tumor progression/relapse. The chain recombines TRBV10-3 with TRBJ1-5, with no clear D. The receptor was isolated from a human donor with glioblastoma. This specimen consisted of blood, obtained after dendritic cell vaccination. CDR3 bases: TGTGCCATCAGTGAGTTGTTAGATTCATGGCAGCCCCAGCATTTT. It is translated as CAISELLDSWQPQHF.